This T cell receptor (beta chain) was identified during a study of blood T cell repertoires in COVID-19 (TCRdb year 2020). Background for the entire study: Samples from collaborators originated in the United States, Italy and Spain and spanned both the acute and convalescent phases of COVID-19. The prospective study material was composed of cDNA or gDNA derived from T cells, B-cell-depleted T cells, or PBMCs. Deeply sampled blood TCRbeta repertoires from subjects exposed to, actively infected with, or recovered from COVID-19 were included in the dataset. The repertoires were released in a freely available public database intended as a resource for research on the immune response to SARS-CoV-2. Samples came from the ongoing ImmuneRACE study (first 160 participants) plus 1,254 subjects from 6 global collaborators. Sample metadata almost always included a de-identified subject ID, COVID-19 status, age in years and sex. Where available, HLA class I and class II types were taken from metadata supplied by the sample provider and were not determined by assay-based typing. What the research found in general, with its limitations: How much clinical and demographic metadata was included differed by source and by participant, and the metadata was provided uncurated.

The junction shows trimming of 2 bases on V and 0 bases on J, plus 11 bases between the germline ends. The CDR3, cysteine through phenylalanine, is 16 amino acids long. The retained sequence is limited to the CDR3, 48 bases, with the frame set at the first base. Via the germline V gene, CDR1 is MNHEY and CDR2 SVGAGI. In the prospective study, participants were about 18 to 95 years old, resided in about two dozen geographic areas of the United States, and were enrolled through a virtual design. Cohort assignment in the prospective study relied on participant-reported clinical history from a screening survey and a study questionnaire. Recovered participants in ImmuneRACE Cohort 3 were defined by two consecutive negative NP/OP PCR tests, clearance by a healthcare professional, or resolution of symptoms. Each participant in the prospective study had whole blood, serum and a nasopharyngeal or oropharyngeal swab collected by mobile phlebotomists. Over an approximately 2-month period, participants in the prospective study had the option of providing additional blood draws and questionnaires. Blood samples from the prospective study were shipped frozen or at room temperature prior to DNA extraction.

With respect to this clone: The target of this receptor is not known. Base qualities are not recorded, but no much larger clone differs from it by a single base.

The immunoSEQ Assay, a bias-controlled multiplex PCR, was used to amplify TCRbeta CDR3 regions from genomic DNA. Per the original workflow: The number of nucleated cells in each sample was estimated from the amplification of reference gene primers within the assay. Sequence reads were collapsed and filtered to measure the absolute abundance of every unique TCRbeta CDR3 rearrangement. Productive Simpson clonality was computed per sample as the square root of Simpson's diversity index over productive rearrangements. Entries here come from immuneACCESS through TCRdb and include only in-frame sequences with V and J called. Some clones fail to appear in such tables; in the studies checked, an unresolved V gene covers under half of the shortfall, and the cause of the remainder is unknown. That table is the source of V, J and clone size, and D and trimming were worked out from the DNA. This sample gives around 250,000 clones in total; 70% to 90% of them show up just once. Around 1.8% of the sample is held by the ten biggest clonotypes.

The sequenced material came from PBMCs or T cells enriched from blood (not recorded which). This TCR was sampled from a woman aged 45-65 years who had recovered from COVID-19. The sequence is built from TRBV6-5 and TRBJ1-3; the D gene is perhaps TRBD1, from 5 matching bases. The nucleotide sequence reads TGTGCCAGCAGTTACGACAGCCTTATCTCTGGAAACACCATATATTTT. It encodes CASSYDSLISGNTIYF.